This T cell receptor (beta chain) was identified in a study of beta chain features in type 1 diabetes. Study results and caveats: Equally in patients and controls, shorter templates might have been favored by PCR. VDJ junctions from patients with type 1 diabetes contained fewer insertions and more deletions.

For this clone: Its cognate antigen is unknown.

The investigators reverse transcribed all of the isolated RNA, so they sequenced expressed TCRB transcripts. The data were produced by immunoSEQ multiplex PCR, yet TCRdb's version contains in-frame clones alone and is incomplete. The sample includes some 270,000 clones, about 14% of them seen just once. In germline, CDR1 is SQVTM, CDR2 ANQGSEA. The CDR3 length is 13 residues. Trimming left V 3 bases short and J 1 base short, with 10 bases between. The clonotype was recovered from a woman between 40 and 50 years old in good health. This sequence joins TRBV29-1 and TRBJ2-7; TRBD1 might be the D (6 bases). The sample was naive CD4+ T cells from blood. The CDR3 bases are TGCAGCGTTGAGGTACAGGGTTCCTACGAGCAGTACTTC. This encodes CSVEVQGSYEQYF.